Shown below are 26 T cell receptor beta chains from a single sample sequenced in a study of blood T cell repertoires in COVID-19. Clones were read by immunoSEQ multiplex PCR, and TCRdb kept only the in-frame ones, dropping some. The sample contains tens of thousands of clones, 80% to 90% of which appear only once. What was sequenced was peripheral blood. These receptor sequences come from a woman older than 75 with active or convalescent COVID-19.

The chain is built from TRBV11-3 and TRBJ1-2, with a weak D call TRBD1 (6 bases). Trimming took off 5 bases at V and 4 bases at J, with 23 bases between the two ends. This CDR3 is built from 17 residues. Per the germline V gene, CDR1 is SGHNT and CDR2 is YENEEA. DNA of the CDR3: TGTGCCAGCAGCCGGGACGCTTCGGCAGGGGCTAGCTATGGCTACACCTTC. Its translation: CASSRDASAGASYGYTF.

This chain joins TRBV4-2 and TRBJ2-3; 12 bases are shared with TRBD2. The length of the CDR3 is 18 residues. From germline, CDR1 is LGHNA and CDR2 YNFKEQ. The V gene end was trimmed by 1 base and the J gene end by 4 bases; junction bases not matched to a gene: 9. DNA of the CDR3: TGTGCCAGCAGCCAAGGACCTTCTAGCGGGAGGGCCTCAGATACGCAGTATTTT. Protein product: CASSQGPSSGRASDTQYF.

The V and J genes are TRBV10-3 and TRBJ2-3; 10 bases agree with TRBD2. The CDR3 totals 17 residues. Trimming removed 10 bases from V and 4 bases from J; junction bases left unmatched: 17. Per germline, CDR1 ENHRY and CDR2 SYGVKD. The CDR3 sequence is CATIQGTAGGPPDTQYF. The CDR3, as DNA: TGTGCCACCATACAGGGTACAGCGGGGGGGCCCCCAGATACGCAGTATTTT.

The rearrangement uses TRBV13 and TRBJ2-1; 14 bases align to TRBD2. There are 15 residues in the CDR3. CDR1 PRHDT and CDR2 FYEKMQ come from the germline V gene (reference sequence). V lost 5 bases to trimming and J lost 5 bases; unmatched junction nucleotides: 2. The CDR3 nucleotides read TGTGCCAGCAGCCGGACTAGCGGGAGGAACAATGAGCAGTTCTTC. Translation: CASSRTSGRNNEQFF.

This clone showed up just once. The chain joins TRBV5-1 to TRBJ1-6; D not certain. V shed 1 base and J shed 8 bases, with 16 bases lying between them. The length of the CDR3 is 16 residues. CDR1 and CDR2 from the germline V gene are SGHRS and YFSETQ. Written as DNA, the CDR3 is TGCGCCAGCAGCTTGTTCGTAGGACTGAGGGATTCACCCCTCCACTTT. It specifies CASSLFVGLRDSPLHF.

The chain joins TRBV6-5 to TRBJ2-3, with TRBD1 as a possible D gene (5 bases). The V end lost 6 bases, the J end lost 4 bases, and 11 bases lay between the germline ends. The CDR3 is 13 amino acids. Germline loops: CDR1 MNHEY, CDR2 SVGAGI. This chain's CDR3 is CASRRGGSDTQYF. CDR3 DNA: TGTGCCAGCAGAAGGGGCGGTTCAGATACGCAGTATTTT.

This clone was picked up one time. The V gene is TRBV2, the J gene TRBJ1-3; D not certain. Germline lookup yields CDR1 SNHLY and CDR2 FYNNEI. The ends were cut back, 3 bases at V and 0 bases at J, with 6 bases in the middle. The CDR3 loop spans 14 amino acids. The CDR3 nucleotides read TGTGCCAGCAGTGATTGGAGCTCTGGAAACACCATATATTTT. It codes for CASSDWSSGNTIYF. Combining the CDR3 with reference TRBV2 and TRBJ1-3 gives the whole variable domain EPEVTQTPSHQVTQMGQEVILRCVPISNHLYFYWYRQILGQKVEFLVSFYNNEISEKSEIFDDQFSVERPDGSNFTLKIRSTKLEDSAMYFCASSDWSSGNTIYFGEGSWLTVV.

This chain connects TRBV5-4 to TRBJ2-1; D might be TRBD1 (6 bases). The CDR3 runs to 15 residues. Germline assignment: CDR1 SGHNT and CDR2 YYREEE (reference sequence). V shed 4 bases and J shed 3 bases, with 14 bases lying between them. The chain's CDR3 is CASSPRGHRYNEQFF. CDR3 in DNA: TGTGCCAGCAGCCCCCGGGGACACCGCTACAATGAGCAGTTCTTC.

This clone was detected only once. The chain is built from TRBV7-9 and TRBJ1-6; possibly TRBD1 for D (6 bases). V was shortened by 5 bases and J by 0 bases, with 14 bases between the two germline ends. CDR1 and CDR2 from the germline V gene are SEHNR and FQNEAQ (reference sequence). The CDR3 contains 17 residues. CDR3 residues: CASSPSYRDSYNSPLHF. CDR3 in DNA: TGTGCCAGCAGCCCATCGTACAGGGACTCCTATAATTCACCCCTCCACTTT. The entire variable domain, with the rest obtained from reference TRBV7-9 and TRBJ1-6, is as follows: DTGVSQNPRHKITKRGQNVTFRCDPISEHNRLYWYRQTLGQGPEFLTYFQNEAQLEKSRLLSDRFSAERPKGSFSTLEIQRTEQGDSAMYLCASSPSYRDSYNSPLHFGNGTRLTVT.

In the case of this clone: The germline gene is not matched at one end of the junction; a read error may be the cause. This chain joins TRBV5-4 and TRBJ2-2, with no clear D. The CDR3 sequence is 14 residues long. Germline values: CDR1 SGHNT, CDR2 YYREEE (reference sequence). This CDR3 is CASTLDGYTGELFF. CDR3 sequence (DNA): TGTGCCAGCACCTTGGACGGTTACACCGGGGAGCTGTTTTTT.

This clone was seen once. In nucleotides, the CDR3 is TGCGCCAGCAGCCCCTTTCCTTCTAAAGAGACCCAGTACTTC. Translated, it gives CASSPFPSKETQYF. This rearrangement joins TRBV5-1 to TRBJ2-5; D remains ambiguous. CDR1 and CDR2 (germline): SGHRS, YFSETQ. V was clipped by 4 bases and J by 3 bases, with 13 bases between them. The length of the CDR3 is 14 residues.

The rearrangement uses TRBV7-2 and TRBJ2-7; D not resolved. The CDR3 sequence is 12 residues long. Looked up from germline, CDR1 is SGHTA and CDR2 is FQGNSA. The ends were cut back, 5 bases at V and 4 bases at J, with 9 bases in the middle. The CDR3 reads CASSPESYEQYF. The CDR3 DNA reads TGTGCCAGCAGCCCTGAGAGTTACGAGCAGTACTTC.

This clone appeared a single time. The rearrangement joins TRBV7-9 to TRBJ1-1; D is unresolved. Germline V gene sequence: CDR1 SEHNR, CDR2 FQNEAQ (reference sequence). Trimming removed 4 bases at V and 3 bases at J, with 6 bases between. This CDR3 contains 12 residues. The CDR3 sequence: CASSSHYTEAFF. The CDR3 DNA sequence: TGTGCCAGCAGCTCCCATTACACTGAAGCTTTCTTT.

This chain joins TRBV29-1 and TRBJ2-2; weak D call: TRBD2 (6 bases). Germline values: CDR1 SQVTM, CDR2 ANQGSEA. Trimming stripped 2 bases from V and 1 base from J, with 8 bases between. The CDR3 is 14 amino acids. The CDR3 here is CSVERGLNTGELFF. In DNA, the CDR3 is TGCAGCGTTGAACGGGGGTTGAACACCGGGGAGCTGTTTTTT.

V is TRBV7-9 and J is TRBJ1-4; 7 bases agree with TRBD1. V lost 1 base and J lost 8; bases outside the gene matches: 7. The CDR3 is made up of 15 amino acids. CDR1 and CDR2 from the germline V gene are SEHNR and FQNEAQ (reference sequence). The CDR3 nucleotides are TGTGCCAGCAGCTTAGTTCCAGGGGGGAGCGAAAAACTGTTTTTT. Its translation is CASSLVPGGSEKLFF. Supplemented by reference TRBV7-9 and TRBJ1-4, the full variable domain reads DTGVSQNPRHKITKRGQNVTFRCDPISEHNRLYWYRQTLGQGPEFLTYFQNEAQLEKSRLLSDRFSAERPKGSFSTLEIQRTEQGDSAMYLCASSLVPGGSEKLFFGSGTQLSVL.

Comment on this clone: The junction departs from the called germline gene at one end, perhaps through a read error. J is TRBJ1-5 and V is TRBV7-8, with D possibly matching TRBD1 (6 bases). The CDR3 length is 16 residues. CDR1 SGHVS and CDR2 FQNEAQ come from the germline V gene. In DNA, the CDR3 is TGTGCCAGCAGATTAGATCTTCACAGGGTGGATCAGCCCCAGCATTTT. Translated, it gives CASRLDLHRVDQPQHF.

This clone has just a few counts. This chain uses TRBV7-9 with TRBJ1-3, with TRBD1 as a possible D gene (5 bases). This CDR3 spans 17 amino acids. Per the germline V gene, CDR1 is SEHNR and CDR2 is FQNEAQ (reference sequence). The V end lost 2 bases, the J end lost 0 bases, and 14 bases lay between the germline ends. The CDR3 region is CASSLLPGLSSGNTIYF. Here the CDR3 DNA reads TGTGCCAGCAGCTTACTCCCGGGACTTTCCTCTGGAAACACCATATATTTT.

The J gene is TRBJ1-1, the V gene TRBV7-3, with TRBD1 identical over 9 bases. Germline-derived CDR1 and CDR2 are SGHTA and FQGTGA. Trimming at V came to 2 bases and at J to 4 bases, leaving 8 bases not matched to a gene. The CDR3 is 16 amino acids. CDR3 region: CASSLGGQGGFTEAFF. Here the CDR3 DNA reads TGTGCCAGCAGCTTAGGGGGACAGGGAGGTTTCACTGAAGCTTTCTTT.

The chain carries TRBV7-2 and TRBJ2-5, with a weak D call TRBD2 (5 bases). V lost 0 bases to trimming and J lost 14 bases, with 13 bases between them. Germline CDR1 SGHTA, CDR2 FQGNSA. This CDR3 contains 12 residues. The CDR3 spells CASSLASGTLYF. Written as DNA, the CDR3 is TGTGCCAGCAGCTTAGCGAGCGGAACACTTTACTTC.

This chain links TRBV27 with TRBJ1-2; the D is unclear. Germline V CDR1 and CDR2: MNHEY, SMNVEV (reference sequence). There are 15 residues in the CDR3. The V end was cut by 6 bases, the J end by 0 bases, with 14 bases between. The CDR3 sequence is CASREEGSPNYGYTF. The CDR3 DNA reads TGTGCCAGCAGGGAAGAGGGATCGCCTAACTATGGCTACACCTTC.

This clone was picked up a small number of times. The chain combines TRBV2 with TRBJ1-1, with a weak D call TRBD1 (5 bases). Trimming took off 9 bases at V and 3 bases at J, with 14 bases between the two ends. The CDR3 has 13 amino acids. Germline assignment: CDR1 SNHLY and CDR2 FYNNEI. The CDR3 DNA sequence: TGTGCCAGTAGCCCCCGCAGGGACACTGAAGCTTTCTTT. Protein sequence: CASSPRRDTEAFF.

The CDR3 here is CASSPRTASNQPQHF. The CDR3 coding sequence is TGTGCCAGCTCACCAAGGACAGCTAGCAATCAGCCCCAGCATTTT. V is TRBV18 and J is TRBJ1-5; TRBD1 is a possible D gene (6 bases). Trimming shortened V by 2 bases and J by 0 bases, and 8 bases separated the two germline ends. The CDR3 contains 15 residues. Per germline, CDR1 KGHSH and CDR2 LQKENI.

The chain employs TRBV10-3 and TRBJ2-6; D might be TRBD1 (6 bases). The CDR3 runs to 13 residues. Germline CDR1 ENHRY, CDR2 SYGVKD. With 10 bases removed from V and 1 base from J, the gap between germline ends came to 8 bases. CDR3 in amino acids: CATGQSGANVLTF. CDR3 in DNA: TGTGCCACCGGACAGTCTGGGGCCAACGTCCTGACTTTC.

The J gene is TRBJ1-5, the V gene TRBV6-6; 8 nucleotides align to TRBD1. The CDR3 sequence is 14 residues long. V lost 5 bases to trimming and J lost 2 bases; unmatched junction nucleotides: 2. CDR1 MNHNY and CDR2 SVGAGI come from the germline V gene (reference sequence). The CDR3 bases are TGTGCCAGCAGTCAGGGGGCAGGCAATCAGCCCCAGCATTTT. This sequence encodes CASSQGAGNQPQHF.

This chain uses TRBV30 with TRBJ1-1, with 10 bases that match TRBD1. The CDR3 loop spans 14 amino acids. The V and J ends lost 4 bases and 5 bases, in that order; junction bases with no gene match: 7. Germline-derived CDR1 and CDR2 are GTSNPN and SVGIG (reference sequence). The CDR3 spells CAWNPRTGGTEAFF. The CDR3 DNA reads as TGTGCCTGGAACCCTAGGACAGGGGGGACTGAAGCTTTCTTT. Complete variable domain (other parts from reference TRBV30 and TRBJ1-1): SQTIHQWPATLVQPVGSPLSLECTVEGTSNPNLYWYRQAAGRGLQLLFYSVGIGQISSEVPQNLSASRPQDRQFILSSKKLLLSDSGFYLCAWNPRTGGTEAFFGQGTRLTVV.

The chain couples TRBV9 to TRBJ2-5; D not certain. This CDR3 region has 15 residues. V was clipped by 0 bases and J by 1 base, with 10 bases between them. CDR1 and CDR2 from the germline V gene are SGDLS and YYNGEE. The CDR3 protein is CASSVAGGTQETQYF. DNA of the CDR3: TGTGCCAGCAGCGTAGCTGGCGGAACCCAAGAGACCCAGTACTTC.